A single sample gave rise to the 8 T cell receptor beta chains below, sequenced in a study of control samples from healthy donors and cancer patients. Clones were sequenced by immunoSEQ multiplex PCR, and TCRdb holds only the in-frame ones, with some missing. The sample has 160,000 or so clones, approximately 90% seen once. The sample comprised blood. Receptors were obtained from a young woman in good health.

V is TRBV5-1 and J is TRBJ2-1; no reliable D call. The CDR3 sequence is 11 residues long. The V end lost 7 bases, the J end lost 5 bases, and 7 bases lay between the germline ends. Per germline, CDR1 SGHRS and CDR2 YFSETQ. For the CDR3, the DNA is TGCGCCAGCTACCTGGACAATGAGCAGTTCTTC. This codes for CASYLDNEQFF.

The V call is TRBV14, the J call TRBJ2-3; D is ambiguous. Germline V gives CDR1 SGHDN, CDR2 FVKESK. The CDR3 has 16 residues. The germline V and J ends were trimmed by 4 bases and 1 base, with 15 bases remaining between them. CDR3 in DNA: TGTGCCAGCAGCCCCCGAGGCCGGGTCGGCACAGATACGCAGTATTTT. It encodes CASSPRGRVGTDTQYF.

The CDR3 loop reads CASMPGDQPQHF. Written as DNA, the CDR3 is TGTGCCAGCATGCCAGGGGATCAGCCCCAGCATTTT. This chain joins TRBV6-5 and TRBJ1-5, with D perhaps matching TRBD1 (6 bases). The length of the CDR3 is 12 residues. Germline V gene sequence: CDR1 MNHEY, CDR2 SVGAGI. V was cut by 7 bases and J by 5 bases, with 9 bases left in between.

J is TRBJ1-4 and V is TRBV4-1; TRBD1 is a possible D gene (5 bases). Germline loops: CDR1 MGHRA, CDR2 YSYEKL. Trimming left V 1 base short and J 2 bases short, with 20 bases between. The CDR3 has 19 amino acids. The CDR3 DNA follows: TGCGCCAGCAGCCAAGCCTACCTCCCATGGGGGTTTACTAATGAAAAACTGTTTTTT. This codes for CASSQAYLPWGFTNEKLFF.

The chain uses TRBV27 and TRBJ1-6; TRBD1 aligns across 8 bases. Trimming cost V 5 bases and J 9 bases; bases outside gene matches: 6. The germline V gene has CDR1 MNHEY and CDR2 SMNVEV (reference sequence). This CDR3 has 14 residues. The CDR3 reads CASSPRDRLSPLHF. CDR3 coding DNA: TGTGCCAGCAGTCCCCGGGACAGGCTTTCACCCCTCCACTTT.

The chain combines TRBV7-9 with TRBJ1-2, with D perhaps TRBD1 (5 bases). Germline V gene data show CDR1 as SEHNR and CDR2 as FQNEAQ (reference sequence). With 3 bases removed from V and 8 bases from J, the gap between germline ends came to 10 bases. The CDR3 length is 12 residues. The CDR3 nucleotides read TGTGCCAGCAGCTTCGCGGAGGGGGGCTACACCTTC. This codes for CASSFAEGGYTF.

This sequence joins TRBV10-3 and TRBJ2-5; 10 positions match TRBD2. The CDR3 is 17 residues long. Per the germline V gene, CDR1 is ENHRY and CDR2 is SYGVKD. The ends lost 0 bases at V and 5 bases at J; junction bases unmatched: 9. CDR3 residues: CAISESIEAGGTETQYF. The CDR3 DNA reads as TGTGCCATCAGTGAGTCAATCGAAGCGGGAGGGACGGAGACCCAGTACTTC.

This chain joins TRBV4-1 and TRBJ2-2; D call uncertain. CDR3 length: 17 amino acids. CDR1 and CDR2 from the germline V gene are MGHRA and YSYEKL. V lost 0 bases, J lost 1 base, and 12 bases lay in between. CDR3 sequence reads: CASSQDRGLKNTGELFF. The CDR3 nucleotides are TGCGCCAGCAGCCAAGATCGAGGCCTTAAGAACACCGGGGAGCTGTTTTTT.